This T cell receptor (beta chain) was recovered during a study of PD-L1 blockade in urothelial cancer (dated by TCRdb to the late 2010s). The study in broad terms: Every patient began therapy around 2014 and was given atezolizumab 1,200 mg intravenously every 3 weeks. About 90% of the 29 patients were identified as males with urothelial cancer of bladder origin, and a prior smoking history was reported by 18 of 29 patients. Patients had an ECOG performance status of 0 or 1 and had received between 0 and 3 prior chemotherapy regimens. Blood samples were analyzed at two time points: 3 weeks after treatment start (second dose) and 6 weeks after treatment start. Blood samples yielded a median of around 140,000 T cells and roughly 80,000 unique TCRs, with median clonality roughly 0.084. The study was an exploratory multi-omic analysis of somatic, immune and clinical correlates of response to PD-L1 blockade with atezolizumab in urothelial cancer. Pretreatment tumor samples and matched peripheral blood, collected serially before and after atezolizumab treatment, underwent TCR sequencing. Durable clinical benefit was defined as progression-free survival longer than 6 months, and TCR features were also tested against progression-free and overall survival. Whole exome sequencing and RNA sequencing of pretreatment tumors were performed alongside TCR sequencing in the same patients. Durable clinical benefit was achieved by nine patients and was not achieved by 20 patients. Pretreatment blood TCR-seq was available for around 29 patients, at least one posttreatment blood collection was obtained for about 25 patients, and tumor TCR-seq was available for about 25 patients.

The time point label, read with the paper, signifies: peripheral blood 6 weeks after treatment start. The cohort included about 27 patients with locally advanced or metastatic urothelial carcinoma who were treated at Memorial Sloan Kettering on a trial protocol. Peripheral blood mononuclear cells were collected pretreatment and during treatment, with between 1 and 8 total time points obtained per patient. The Qiagen DNeasy Blood extraction kit was used to purify genomic DNA from total PBMCs and tumor samples. PBMCs were collected pretreatment and during treatment, and were isolated and stored as previously described. Synthetic TCR analog templates were spiked into each PCR so that absolute template abundance could be estimated from read counts. The immunoSEQ assay was used to amplify TCRbeta CDR3 regions from genomic DNA with bias-controlled V and J gene primers. Sequencing of rearranged TCRbeta segments was performed at approximately 20X coverage. In the paper's pipeline: Clustering was used to correct sequencing errors, and CDR3s were annotated against IMGT so that V, D and J genes could be assigned. Downstream analyses used only productive TCRbeta rearrangements and left out out-of-frame or stop-codon sequences. Clonality was computed as one minus Shannon entropy normalized by the log of the number of unique productive sequences. Fisher's exact test with Benjamini-Hochberg correction, at a threshold of adjusted p below 0.01, was used to find clones that differed between time points or between blood and tumor. The immuneACCESS repertoire file appears here via TCRdb, limited to in-frame rearrangements. These files lack a portion of the clones; in checked studies, under half of the deficit traces to unresolved V genes, and the cause of the others is not known. V, J and clone size derive from that table, while D and trimming were established from the DNA sequence. In this sample the table shows 40,000 to 45,000 clones, about 83% of which occur a single time. More than 12% of the sample is taken by the ten largest.

CDR1 and CDR2 (MNHNY, SVGAGI) derive from the germline V gene (reference sequence). The CDR3 starts with the cysteine, ends with the phenylalanine, and has 13 residues. CDR3 DNA is the only sequence kept; it has 39 bases, read in frame from the first base. The germline ends are 14 bases apart after V is trimmed by 6 bases and J by 5 bases. The paper's findings and limits, for the study overall: A pretreatment peripheral blood TCR clonality below the median was linked to improved progression-free and overall survival. At 3 weeks after the start of treatment, tumor-associated TCR clones in peripheral blood had expanded more in patients with durable benefit (n ≈ 24, p = 0.022). Because of the small sample size (n ≈ 29) and the many exploratory analyses performed, the results are intended to be regarded as hypothesis-generating.

This clone was counted a few times. The antigen this receptor binds is unknown. No quality values exist for individual bases; no much larger clone is one base distant. This receptor was identified in a man in his 60s with urothelial cancer. The chain links TRBV6-6 with TRBJ2-7, with a weak D call of TRBD2 (5 bases match). This sample comprised PBMCs, obtained around atezolizumab (anti-PD-L1) treatment. CDR3 sequence: CASSLPNGDEQYF. The nucleotide sequence reads as follows: TGTGCCAGCAGCCTCCCGAACGGGGACGAGCAGTACTTC.